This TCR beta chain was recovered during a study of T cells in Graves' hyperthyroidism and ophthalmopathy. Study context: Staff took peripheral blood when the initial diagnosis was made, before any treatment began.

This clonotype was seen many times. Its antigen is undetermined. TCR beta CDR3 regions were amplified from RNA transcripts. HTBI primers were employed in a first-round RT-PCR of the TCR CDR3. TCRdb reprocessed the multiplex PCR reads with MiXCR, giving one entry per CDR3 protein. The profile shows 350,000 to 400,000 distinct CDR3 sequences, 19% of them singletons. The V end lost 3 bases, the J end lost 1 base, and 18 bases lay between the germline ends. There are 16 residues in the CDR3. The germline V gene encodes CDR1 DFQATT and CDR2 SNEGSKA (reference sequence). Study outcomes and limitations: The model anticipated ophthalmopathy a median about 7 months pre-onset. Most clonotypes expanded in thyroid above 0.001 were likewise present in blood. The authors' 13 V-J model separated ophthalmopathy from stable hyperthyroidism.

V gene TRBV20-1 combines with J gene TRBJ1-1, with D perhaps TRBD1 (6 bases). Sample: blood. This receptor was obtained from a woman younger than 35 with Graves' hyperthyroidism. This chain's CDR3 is CSASGDTGRENTEAFF. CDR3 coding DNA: TGCAGTGCTAGCGGGGATACAGGGAGGGAGAACACTGAAGCTTTCTTT.